The 14 T cell receptor beta chains presented below share a single source sample, sequenced in a study of T cells in women clearing cervical HPV infection. The table came from immunoSEQ multiplex PCR; TCRdb's copy has only in-frame clones and leaves some out. The table lists some 30,000 clones, with around 4% in the top ten. Material: blood buffy coat. These receptors were taken from a woman between 18 and 75 years old with a cervical HPV16 infection that either progressed to CIN3+ or cleared (not recorded which).

Of note for this clone: The sequenced fragment ends 3 residues before the CDR3 boundary, so the rest is inferred from the germline J gene. The genes are TRBV29-1 and TRBJ1-2, with TRBD1 matching 7 bases. The CDR3 is made up of 12 amino acids. Germline V gene lookup returns CDR1 SQVTM and CDR2 ANQGSEA. The CDR3 spells CSVEYEGGLYTF. CDR3 DNA (partial): TGCAGCGTTGAGTATGAAGGGGGCCTG.

To note about this clone: The DNA ends 3 residues before the CDR3 does, and the rest of the CDR3 is filled in from the germline J gene. The V and J genes are TRBV6-2 or TRBV6-3 and TRBJ1-2; 8 bases are shared with TRBD1. V trimming: 6 bases; J trimming: 4 bases; junction bases outside the gene matches: 7. The CDR3 is made up of 14 amino acids. CDR1 MNHEY and CDR2 SVGEGT come from the germline V gene. Partial CDR3 DNA: TGTGCCAGCAGCCCGGACAGGGAGACCTATGGC. Protein product: CASSPDRETYG. The CDR3, in full, reads CASSPDRETYGYTF.

About this clone itself: With the read ending 3 residues before the CDR3 end, the germline J gene is used to fill in that end. The chain recombines TRBV19 with TRBJ2-5, with 9 bases aligning to TRBD1. The CDR3 consists of 14 residues. J gave up 5 bases and V 6 bases, and 7 bases lay outside the gene matches. From germline, CDR1 is LNHDA and CDR2 SQIVND (reference sequence). The part of the CDR3 DNA that was read is TGTGCCAGTAGAAAACAGGGGGCGGGGGAGACC. Translation gives CASRKQGAGET. The full-length CDR3 reads as CASRKQGAGETQYF.

Points on this clone: Sequencing ends 3 residues short of the CDR3 end; the germline J gene provides the rest. This chain links TRBV27 with TRBJ1-6; possibly TRBD1 for D (5 bases). The CDR3 has 13 residues. Per the germline V gene, CDR1 is MNHEY and CDR2 is SMNVEV (reference sequence). The ends were cut back, 7 bases at V and 2 bases at J, with 6 bases in the middle. CDR3: CASKGTYNSPLHF. The covered CDR3 bases are TGTGCCAGCAAGGGGACCTATAATTCACCC.

CDR3 residues: CAISTGTGNTEAFF. CDR3 bases read: TGTGCCATCAGTACCGGGACAGGGAACACTGAA. The rearrangement uses TRBV10-3 and TRBJ1-1, with 8 bases matching TRBD1. With the read ending 3 residues before the CDR3 end, the germline J gene is used to fill in that end. CDR1 is ENHRY and CDR2 is SYGVKD in the germline V gene. The CDR3 spans 14 residues. After removal of 5 bases from V and 1 base from J, the junction contained 3 bases not matched to a gene.

Note on this clone: The CDR3 goes on 3 residues after the read ends, and that part is filled in from the germline J gene. The rearrangement links TRBV5-5 to TRBJ1-2; D gene uncertain. Germline V CDR1 and CDR2: SGHKS, YYEKEE (reference sequence). The CDR3 is made up of 15 amino acids. This CDR3 reads CASSLTGQVVGRYTF. Incomplete CDR3 DNA: TGTGCCAGCAGCTTAACCGGTCAGGTGGTTGGTCGC.

In the case of this clone: Read sequence stops 3 residues before the CDR3 end, and the germline J gene provides the missing end. The gene calls are TRBV7-8 and TRBJ1-2, with D possibly being TRBD1 (5 bases). Looked up from germline, CDR1 is SGHVS and CDR2 is FQNEAQ. The CDR3 sequence is 14 residues long. This CDR3 reads CASSLIPRAEGYTF. CDR3 DNA, as far as it was read: TGTGCCAGCAGCTTAATCCCCAGGGCTGAGGGC.

In regard to this clone: The read finishes 3 residues shy of the CDR3 end, and the germline J gene is used to complete it. The V gene is TRBV19, the J gene TRBJ1-2; the match to TRBD1 covers 9 bases. This CDR3 contains 17 residues. Germline V gene lookup returns CDR1 LNHDA and CDR2 SQIVND (reference sequence). The CDR3 protein is CASSWSHGGTGFNDYTF. The CDR3 bases that were read are TGTGCCAGTAGTTGGAGTCATGGTGGGACAGGGTTCAACGAC.

About this clone: The read ends 3 residues early relative to the CDR3; the germline J gene fills the gap. The chain recombines TRBV7-2 with TRBJ2-7; 10 bases line up with TRBD1. The V gene end was trimmed by 5 bases and the J gene end by 3 bases; junction bases not matched to a gene: 4. This CDR3 spans 14 amino acids. Germline V gene lookup returns CDR1 SGHTA and CDR2 FQGNSA. CDR3 region: CASSPTGGDYEQYF. CDR3 DNA, as far as it was read: TGTGCCAGCAGCCCGACAGGGGGCGACTACGAG.

Regarding this clone: The read ends 3 residues before the CDR3 terminus; that terminus is restored from the germline J gene. The chain uses TRBV2 and TRBJ2-5; TRBD1 is a possible D gene (6 bases). Germline V gene sequence: CDR1 SNHLY, CDR2 FYNNEI. V gave up 8 bases and J gave up 2 bases, with 12 bases separating them. CDR3 length equals 13 residues. Incomplete CDR3 DNA: TGTGCCAGCGGGCAGACAGGACAAGAGACC. This translates into CASGQTGQET. The complete CDR3 reads CASGQTGQETQYF. Full variable domain (rest looked up from reference TRBV2 and TRBJ2-5): EPEVTQTPSHQVTQMGQEVILRCVPISNHLYFYWYRQILGQKVEFLVSFYNNEISEKSEIFDDQFSVERPDGSNFTLKIRSTKLEDSAMYFCASGQTGQETQYFGPGTRLLVL.

With regard to this clone: The read ends 3 residues early relative to the CDR3; the germline J gene fills the gap. The chain couples TRBV29-1 to TRBJ1-4; weak D call: TRBD1 (5 bases). This CDR3 has 12 amino acids. Germline V CDR1 and CDR2: SQVTM, ANQGSEA. The DNA read from the CDR3 is TGCAGCGTCAGTGCTGGGGCCAACGTA. It codes for CSVSAGANV. The entire CDR3 reads CSVSAGANVLFF. Full variable domain (missing parts from reference TRBV29-1 and TRBJ1-4): SAVISQKPSRDICQRGTSLTIQCQVDSQVTMMFWYRQQPGQSLTLIATANQGSEATYESGFVIDKFPISRPNLTFSTLTVSNMSPEDSSIYLCSVSAGANVLFFGSGTQLSVL.

As to this clone: The DNA ends 3 residues before the CDR3 does, and the rest of the CDR3 is filled in from the germline J gene. The chain combines TRBV2 with TRBJ2-7; D is possibly TRBD1 (6 bases). CDR1 is SNHLY, CDR2 FYNNEI, per germline. The CDR3 is made up of 13 amino acids. Trimming took 11 bases from V and 0 from J, leaving 14 bases between them. CDR3: CARRQESSYEQYF. Incomplete CDR3 DNA: TGTGCCCGGCGACAGGAGAGCTCCTACGAG.

As regards this clone: The CDR3 is cut off 3 residues early in the read; its end comes from the germline J gene. The chain is built from TRBV7-8 and TRBJ1-3; tentative D call: TRBD1 (5 bases). V lost 8 bases and J 0 bases, leaving 17 bases between the germline ends. Germline CDR1 SGHVS, CDR2 FQNEAQ. This CDR3 spans 16 amino acids. The CDR3 spells CASARGGDGSGNTIYF. CDR3 bases read: TGTGCCAGCGCGCGGGGAGGGGACGGCTCTGGAAACACC.

As for this clone: From the germline J gene comes the end of the CDR3, since the read stops 3 residues before it. The genes are TRBV5-4 and TRBJ1-6; 8 bases fit TRBD1. Trimming cost V 2 bases and J 5 bases; bases outside gene matches: 3. The CDR3 is 15 amino acids. Germline lookup yields CDR1 SGHNT and CDR2 YYREEE (reference sequence). The CDR3 loop is CASSLQGVNNSPLHF. The sequenced CDR3 bases are TGTGCCAGCAGCTTACAGGGGGTAAATAATTCACCC.